These 14 T cell receptor beta chains were sequenced from one sample in a study of molecular identifiers for immune sequencing clone quantification. TCRdb re-called the PCR reads with MiXCR, one entry per CDR3 protein. The table lists approximately 550,000 distinct CDR3 sequences, about a fifth of them singletons, with 0.65% to 0.95% in the top ten. The specimen was naive CD8+ T cells from blood, with Jurkat cell RNA spiked in. The subset: FACS-sorted CD8+CD4-CCR7+CD45RA+ naive T cells. These receptors were obtained from a human donor in good health. Some libraries in this study had Jurkat cell RNA spiked in.

Many counts were recorded for this clonotype. This chain links TRBV10-1 with TRBJ2-5, with 7 bases identical to TRBD2. The CDR3 runs 15 residues. The V gene end was trimmed by 1 base and the J gene end by 2 bases; junction bases not matched to a gene: 4. CDR1 is WNHNN and CDR2 is SYGVQD in the germline V gene (reference sequence). The CDR3 region is CASSELAGEQETQYF. The CDR3 DNA is TGCGCCAGCAGTGAGTTAGCGGGTGAACAAGAGACCCAGTACTTC.

The chain is built from TRBV7-9 and TRBJ2-7; unclear D gene. V was clipped by 5 bases and J by 6 bases, with 14 bases between them. The germline V gene encodes CDR1 SEHNR and CDR2 FQNEAQ (reference sequence). The CDR3 extends over 13 amino acids. The CDR3: CASSPERSLEQYF. CDR3 DNA: TGTGCCAGCAGCCCAGAGAGGTCCCTCGAGCAGTACTTC.

In its sample, this clonotype was seen a few times. The chain recombines TRBV5-1 with TRBJ2-5, with TRBD1 as a possible D gene (6 bases). Germline V gives CDR1 SGHRS, CDR2 YFSETQ. This CDR3 has 14 residues. Trimming removed 4 bases at V and 3 bases at J, with 13 bases between. CDR3 coding DNA: TGCGCCAGCAGCCAGGGACAAGATAAAGAGACCCAGTACTTC. This translates into CASSQGQDKETQYF.

This clonotype was found a few times. The chain is built from TRBV7-8 and TRBJ2-3; tentative D call: TRBD2 (6 bases). The CDR3 sequence is 16 residues long. CDR1 is SGHVS, CDR2 FQNEAQ, per germline. The ends were cut back, 0 bases at V and 3 bases at J, with 13 bases in the middle. This chain's CDR3 is CASSLAGGVWTDTQYF. The CDR3 DNA reads as TGTGCCAGCAGCTTAGCGGGCGGGGTATGGACAGATACGCAGTATTTT. Full variable domain (remainder filled in from reference TRBV7-8 and TRBJ2-3): GAGVSQSPRYKVAKRGQDVALRCDPISGHVSLFWYQQALGQGPEFLTYFQNEAQLDKSGLPSDRFFAERPEGSVSTLKIQRTQQEDSAVYLCASSLAGGVWTDTQYFGPGTRLTVL.

The chain employs TRBV14 and TRBJ2-5; D may be TRBD1 or TRBD2 (5 bases each). Trimming stripped 0 bases from V and 7 bases from J, with 15 bases between. The CDR3 contains 15 residues. The germline CDR1 and CDR2 sequences are SGHDN and FVKESK. The CDR3 here is CASSQDRRDQGTQYF. CDR3 nucleotides: TGTGCCAGCAGCCAAGATCGAAGGGACCAGGGGACCCAGTACTTC.

This clonotype was picked up many times. The chain employs TRBV28 and TRBJ2-5; the D gene is possibly TRBD1 (6 bases). This CDR3 is 12 amino acids long. Looked up from germline, CDR1 is MDHEN and CDR2 is SYDVKM. V gave up 3 bases and J gave up 7 bases, with 9 bases separating them. The CDR3 is CASSFTGRTQYF. Written as DNA, the CDR3 is TGTGCCAGCAGTTTTACAGGGCGGACCCAGTACTTC.

This clonotype has a count of ten or more. The chain employs TRBV2 and TRBJ2-3; D ambiguous. V lost 3 bases to trimming and J lost 0 bases, with 10 bases between them. The CDR3 extends over 15 amino acids. Germline CDR1 SNHLY, CDR2 FYNNEI. The CDR3, as DNA: TGTGCCAGCAGTGACACAGACGGAAGCACAGATACGCAGTATTTT. The encoded protein is CASSDTDGSTDTQYF.

This clonotype was counted at least ten times. V gene TRBV7-9 combines with J gene TRBJ1-1; no reliable D call. From germline, CDR1 is SEHNR and CDR2 FQNEAQ (reference sequence). The ends were cut back, 7 bases at V and 4 bases at J, with 13 bases in the middle. The CDR3 has 13 amino acids. CDR3: CASIPRGSTEAFF. For the CDR3, the DNA is TGTGCCAGCATCCCACGGGGAAGCACTGAAGCTTTCTTT. Full variable domain (rest looked up from reference TRBV7-9 and TRBJ1-1): DTGVSQNPRHKITKRGQNVTFRCDPISEHNRLYWYRQTLGQGPEFLTYFQNEAQLEKSRLLSDRFSAERPKGSFSTLEIQRTEQGDSAMYLCASIPRGSTEAFFGQGTRLTVV.

This clonotype was found a few times. The chain is built from TRBV19 and TRBJ2-7, with D possibly being TRBD2 (5 bases). V shed 3 bases and J shed 5 bases, with 11 bases lying between them. The germline V gene has CDR1 LNHDA and CDR2 SQIVND (reference sequence). This CDR3 comprises 13 residues. The CDR3, as DNA: TGTGCCAGTAGTATCCTCGACGGGGACGAGCAGTACTTC. This sequence encodes CASSILDGDEQYF.

On this clonotype itself: This could be a read error, since a much larger clone is one nucleotide away. The chain uses TRBV7-2 and TRBJ2-3, with 10 bases aligning to TRBD1. The J segment lost 10 bases and the V segment lost 3 bases, leaving 10 bases of the junction unmatched. The CDR3 runs 15 residues. Germline loops: CDR1 SGHTA, CDR2 FQGNSA. Written as DNA, the CDR3 is TGTGCCAGCAGCTTGAGACAGGGGGCTTTTGATGCGCAGTATTTT. Its translation: CASSLRQGAFDAQYF.

This clonotype was seen more than once but under ten times. The chain recombines TRBV14 with TRBJ2-7, with TRBD2 matching over 9 bases. J gave up 3 bases and V 0 bases, and 9 bases lay outside the gene matches. CDR1 and CDR2 from the germline V gene are SGHDN and FVKESK. The length of the CDR3 is 17 residues. In DNA, the CDR3 is TGTGCCAGCAGCCAAGATGGCCGACTAGCGGAGCGCTACGAGCAGTACTTC. Protein: CASSQDGRLAERYEQYF.

Concerning this clonotype itself: A much bigger clone sits one base away, suggesting this may be a read error. V is TRBV9 and J is TRBJ2-2, with 10 bases identical to TRBD2. CDR1 and CDR2 (germline): SGDLS, YYNGEE. The CDR3 covers 17 residues. The DNA of the CDR3 is TGTGCCTGCAGCTCATCTAGCGGGGGATTTAACACCGGGGAGCTGTTTTTT. Amino acids: CACSSSSGGFNTGELFF.

The genes are TRBV5-1 and TRBJ2-7; TRBD2 aligns across 12 bases. The CDR3 length is 19 residues. CDR1 is SGHRS, CDR2 YFSETQ, per germline. After removal of 4 bases from V and 4 bases from J, the junction contained 18 bases not matched to a gene. For the CDR3, the DNA is TGCGCCAGCAGCGCCGGACAGGGAGATCCACTAGCGGGAGGTTACGAGCAGTACTTC. Translation: CASSAGQGDPLAGGYEQYF.

This clonotype was counted many times. The DNA for the CDR3 is TGCGCCAGCAGCCAAGATAAAGGGTTTTACCAGCCCCAGCATTTT. Its translation: CASSQDKGFYQPQHF. The rearrangement joins TRBV4-1 to TRBJ1-5; D is undetermined. CDR3 length: 15 residues. V was trimmed by 0 bases and J by 7 bases, leaving 13 bases between them. The V gene's germline CDR1 is MGHRA and CDR2 YSYEKL.